A single T cell receptor beta chain is shown here with its context. There is no known antigen for this receptor. Qualities for individual bases were not recorded, and no much larger clone is one base off. Donors were healthy HIV-negative adults with no recently reported acute infections or vaccinations. Every donor was a Caucasian adult residing in Nashville, Tennessee, USA. CD4+ T cells were enriched by magnetic negative selection; naive cells were then positively selected on CD45RA, and the negative fraction formed the memory subset. Blood was obtained by leukapheresis, after which PBMCs were separated by Ficoll-Histopaque density gradient centrifugation and cryopreserved in liquid nitrogen vapor phase. Purity and quantity of every magnetically sorted T cell population were checked by analytical flow cytometry. Each sorted fraction had its genomic DNA isolated and then quantified by UV absorbance on a Nanodrop 2000c.

From cysteine to phenylalanine, the CDR3 is 13 amino acids long. Kept here is only the CDR3 DNA, which spans 39 bases and is read in frame from base 1. Sequences SNHLY (CDR1) and FYNNEI (CDR2) are obtained from the germline V gene. V is shortened by 2 bases, J by 2 bases, and the region joining them spans 7 bases. TCR CDR3 regions were amplified from genomic DNA by multiplex PCR using the deep immunoSEQ assay. For each cell subset, the extracted genomic DNA was distributed evenly across all wells of several immunoSEQ 96-well plates, and each plate served as one replicate. For sorted subsets, around 200 ng genomic DNA, equal to 30,000 to 35,000 T cell genomes, was loaded into each replicate PCR. Purified libraries were quantified with a Qubit 3.0 fluorometer, sized on a Bioanalyzer 2100, and re-quantified with the KAPA Library Quantification kit. Every immunoSEQ 96-well plate was sequenced on a dedicated single-read 150-cycle Illumina NextSeq 550 flow cell. The authors processed their data as follows. Because the immunoSEQ output included only junctional sequences and no quality scores, the filtering could not be the same as the filtering used for full-length reads. To assign V/J genes and CDR3, sequences were annotated against IMGT germline references using PyIR, a Python wrapper for IgBLAST v1.9. Reads were filtered out if the reads had weak V/J assignments (E-value above 1e-6), no CDR3, stop codons, out-of-frame junctions, or ambiguous translated residues. V3J clonotypes were defined as sequences sharing the same inferred V gene, J gene, and CDR3 amino acid sequence. The percentage overlap between two repertoires was calculated by dividing the number of shared unique clonotypes by the size of the smaller repertoire. Richness of each repertoire was evaluated using RTK rarefaction, the Chao1 estimator, and Recon v2.1 estimates of unobserved clonotypes. Generation probabilities for all TCRbeta clonotypes obtained by the gDNA method from four donors were computed using OLGA. TCRdb obtained this table from immuneACCESS and retained in-frame rearrangements with V and J assigned. These tables miss some clones; where compared with another copy, unresolved V genes account for less than half of the shortfall, and the remainder is unexplained. V and J calls and clone size are copied from that table; D and trimming were computed from the DNA. This sample gives hundreds of thousands of clones in total; 73% of them show up just once. The ten largest clones take up roughly a tenth of the sample.

This sample is drawn from a study of shared clonotypes between healthy human individuals (dated by TCRdb to about 2020). At the level of the whole study: Two women and a few men aged 18 to 49 years were included in the cohort. To estimate repertoire size and how much clonotype sharing occurs between individuals, the study deeply sequenced the blood TCR repertoires of several healthy adults. Libraries were prepared and TCR repertoires were sequenced by different laboratories using diverse techniques, in order to increase sequencing depth and limit assay-specific biases. Each donor's leukapheresis produced roughly between roughly 0.94 and 9.5 billion PBMCs. For each donor, CD4 naive and CD4 memory were each run on three plates, CD8 naive on two plates, and CD8 memory on one plate. Overall study outcomes, separate from this receptor: Larger estimated clonotype richness was generally found for naive subsets than for memory subsets. Higher generation probabilities were observed for clonotypes shared by all four sorted-subset donors than for non-shared clonotypes. Even with the large sequencing depth, rarefaction of the sorted-subset datasets indicated that sequencing was incomplete. Because the study included a small number of donors, the genetic and exposure-history diversity represented was limited. About 4.5% of naive CD4, 3.5% of naive CD8, approximately 2.2% of memory CD4, and 0.4% of memory CD8 clonotypes were shared across several donors. Only blood was sampled, and tissue TCR repertoires likely differ from those in blood. Pairwise subsampling led to the expectation that sequencing depth would affect the degree of clonotype sharing among donors.

The receptor comes from a man aged 25-45 years in good health. Recombination connected TRBV2 to TRBJ2-7, with the D gene not clear enough to name. Sequenced: memory CD4+ T cells sorted from blood. Read against the paper, the sample's cell subset or site label means: CD45RA-negative fraction. The DNA sequence is as follows: TGTGCCAGCAGTGAACAGGAGACCTACGAGCAGTACTTC. Its translation reads: CASSEQETYEQYF. This CDR3, with the reference TRBV2 and TRBJ2-7 proteins standing in past its ends, gives the full variable domain EPEVTQTPSHQVTQMGQEVILRCVPISNHLYFYWYRQILGQKVEFLVSFYNNEISEKSEIFDDQFSVERPDGSNFTLKIRSTKLEDSAMYFCASSEQETYEQYFGPGTRLTVT.